These 17 T cell receptor beta chains were all obtained from the same sample, sequenced in a study of spatial heterogeneity in lung cancer. Regarding the study as a whole: Mutation tallies in tumors tracked expanded intratumoral alpha and beta TCR counts.

Documented time point: sample taken at primary tumor resection. Their recognized antigens are unknown. TCRdb fed the 5' RACE reads into MiXCR, producing one record per CDR3 protein. The sample holds over 25,000 distinct CDR3 sequences, 7% to 7.5% seen once. The source material was lung tumor tissue, sampled at surgery. The receptors stem from a male donor with early-stage non-small cell lung cancer.

The table lists this clonotype with many counts. The V gene is TRBV6-1, the J gene TRBJ1-6, with TRBD1 matching 7 bases. CDR1 MNHNS and CDR2 SASEGT come from the germline V gene. The CDR3 runs 13 residues. Trimming cost V 6 bases and J 7 bases; bases outside gene matches: 3. The CDR3 DNA sequence: TGTGCCAGCAGCCAGGGGGGAAATTCACCCCTCCACTTT. Its protein is CASSQGGNSPLHF.

The chain uses TRBV15 and TRBJ2-2; tentatively, D is TRBD2 (6 bases). The CDR3 has 13 amino acids. V lost 5 bases and J lost 11, with 15 bases in between. Germline assignment: CDR1 LNHNV and CDR2 YYDKDF (reference sequence). This CDR3 is CATSLRREVELFF. In DNA, the CDR3 is TGTGCCACCAGCCTCCGGAGGGAAGTCGAGCTGTTTTTT. Complete variable domain (other parts from reference TRBV15 and TRBJ2-2): DAMVIQNPRYQVTQFGKPVTLSCSQTLNHNVMYWYQQKSSQAPKLLFHYYDKDFNNEADTPDNFQSRRPNTSFCFLDIRSPGLGDTAMYLCATSLRREVELFFGEGSRLTVL.

The V call is TRBV6-2 or TRBV6-3, the J call TRBJ2-1; 8 positions match TRBD2. Unmatched junction bases numbered 6, after V lost 8 bases and J lost 0 bases. Germline V gives CDR1 MNHEY, CDR2 SVGEGT. CDR3 size: 15 residues. CDR3 in DNA: TGTGCCAGCCAAGCGGGGGCCTCCTCCTACAATGAGCAGTTCTTC. Protein sequence: CASQAGASSYNEQFF.

This clonotype has only a few counts. V usage is TRBV14 and J usage is TRBJ2-1, with 11 bases matching TRBD1. Germline V gives CDR1 SGHDN, CDR2 FVKESK. CDR3 size: 15 residues. The V segment lost 3 bases and the J segment 10 bases; nucleotides outside the gene matches: 8. CDR3 in DNA: TGTGCCAGCAGCCAGCTGGGACAGGGGGACCTGGAGCAGTTCTTC. Its translation: CASSQLGQGDLEQFF.

Only a few counts were recorded for this clonotype. V is TRBV29-1 and J is TRBJ1-4; D is possibly TRBD1 (5 bases). The ends were cut back, 4 bases at V and 6 bases at J, with 9 bases in the middle. Germline V CDR1 and CDR2: SQVTM, ANQGSEA. This CDR3 region has 12 residues. CDR3 protein: CSVGGADEKLFF. The CDR3 DNA follows: TGCAGCGTTGGAGGGGCAGATGAAAAACTGTTTTTT.

This clonotype was seen many times. V is TRBV12-3 or TRBV12-4 and J is TRBJ2-7; no clear D. The germline V and J ends were trimmed by 3 bases and 3 bases, with 6 bases remaining between them. The length of the CDR3 is 12 residues. The CDR3 is CASSFSLYEQYF. The CDR3 coding sequence is TGTGCCAGCAGTTTTTCCCTCTACGAGCAGTACTTC.

Many counts were recorded for this clonotype. The genes are TRBV5-4 and TRBJ1-6, with 7 positions matching TRBD1. The CDR3 runs 13 residues. Trimming at V came to 1 base and at J to 9 bases, leaving 1 base not matched to a gene. In germline, CDR1 is SGHNT, CDR2 YYREEE (reference sequence). The CDR3 DNA follows: TGTGCCAGCAGCTTGACAGGGGCTTCACCCCTCCACTTT. Translating it yields CASSLTGASPLHF.

V usage is TRBV15 and J usage is TRBJ1-6, with a tentative D call TRBD1 (5 bases). This CDR3 spans 15 amino acids. CDR1 and CDR2 from the germline V gene are LNHNV and YYDKDF (reference sequence). Trimming took off 0 bases at V and 9 bases at J, with 12 bases between the two ends. CDR3 residues: CATSRDTGVGSPLHF. CDR3 in DNA: TGTGCCACCAGCAGAGATACGGGGGTAGGTTCACCCCTCCACTTT.

This rearrangement joins TRBV5-5 to TRBJ1-6; D not certain. CDR1 and CDR2 (germline): SGHKS, YYEKEE (reference sequence). The CDR3 is 15 residues long. V lost 1 base and J 6 bases, leaving 11 bases between the germline ends. DNA for the CDR3: TGTGCCAGCAGCTTGACTTCAGAGGCTAATTCACCCCTCCACTTT. It codes for CASSLTSEANSPLHF.

The genes are TRBV3-1 and TRBJ2-7; D assignment may be TRBD1 or TRBD2 (5 bases each). This CDR3 comprises 14 residues. Germline V gene lookup returns CDR1 LGHDT and CDR2 YNNKEL (reference sequence). V lost 2 bases, J lost 6 bases, and 14 bases lay in between. The CDR3 coding sequence is TGTGCCAGCAGCCAACAGGGAATCGAGGGCGAGCAGTACTTC. This translates into CASSQQGIEGEQYF.

The rearrangement uses TRBV6-5 and TRBJ1-1, with a weak D call TRBD1 (5 bases). The CDR3 extends over 16 amino acids. Trimming took 5 bases from V and 1 from J, leaving 17 bases between them. The germline gives CDR1 MNHEY, CDR2 SVGAGI. CDR3 sequence (DNA): TGTGCCAGCAGTCCGCGAGCGGGGCTTACGAACACTGAAGCTTTCTTT. Protein product: CASSPRAGLTNTEAFF.

The chain links TRBV7-2 to TRBJ1-4; no firm D call. The CDR3 length is 14 residues. Trimming took off 1 base at V and 8 bases at J, with 11 bases between the two ends. Germline CDR1 and CDR2: SGHTA and FQGNSA. The CDR3 region is CASSLGRGGEKLFF. In DNA form, the CDR3 reads TGTGCCAGCAGCTTAGGACGGGGAGGGGAAAAACTGTTTTTT.

This clonotype has ten or more counts. V is TRBV5-1 and J is TRBJ2-5, with 7 positions matching TRBD2. The J segment lost 3 bases and the V segment lost 4 bases, leaving 12 bases of the junction unmatched. The CDR3 contains 16 residues. Germline CDR1 and CDR2: SGHRS and YFSETQ. The CDR3 spells CASSLSPTSSEETQYF. The CDR3 nucleotides are TGCGCCAGCAGCCTATCTCCGACTAGCTCGGAAGAGACCCAGTACTTC.

The chain uses TRBV11-2 and TRBJ2-2; TRBD2 matches 7 bases. The CDR3 loop spans 15 amino acids. CDR1 and CDR2 from the germline V gene are SGHAT and FQNNGV. J lost 5 bases, V lost 5 bases, and 8 bases had no gene match. CDR3 amino acids: CASSAKRDGTGELFF. The CDR3 nucleotides read TGTGCCAGCAGCGCCAAGCGGGATGGTACCGGGGAGCTGTTTTTT.

This clonotype was seen repeatedly, ten times or more. This chain uses TRBV5-4 with TRBJ2-2, with D unclear. Germline V gene lookup returns CDR1 SGHNT and CDR2 YYREEE (reference sequence). This CDR3 contains 14 residues. Deletions cut 0 bases from V and 4 bases from J, with 7 bases between. The CDR3 region has the DNA TGTGCCAGCAGCTTGGGAGGACCCACCGGGGAGCTGTTTTTT. It codes for CASSLGGPTGELFF.

This clonotype was observed at least ten times. This chain joins TRBV27 and TRBJ2-2, with D uncertain. The CDR3 has 12 amino acids. The germline CDR1 and CDR2 sequences are MNHEY and SMNVEV (reference sequence). V was pared by 3 bases and J by 7 bases, with 6 bases between. The CDR3 is CASSFRDGELFF. The CDR3 nucleotides read TGTGCCAGCAGTTTCCGCGACGGGGAGCTGTTTTTT.

This clonotype was seen repeatedly, ten times or more. The rearrangement uses TRBV15 and TRBJ2-5; tentatively, D is TRBD1 (5 bases). CDR1 and CDR2 (germline): LNHNV, YYDKDF (reference sequence). Trimming removed 4 bases from V and 4 bases from J, with 16 bases in between. CDR3 size: 15 residues. The CDR3 spells CATSNLLRGRETQYF. CDR3 DNA: TGTGCCACCAGCAACCTGTTAAGGGGTAGAGAGACCCAGTACTTC.